The following is a T cell receptor (beta chain) sequence with its context. At one end the junction does not follow the germline gene, possibly because of a read error. The sample is drawn from a study of blood T cell repertoires in COVID-19. Study summary: T cells, B-cell-depleted T cells, or PBMCs supplied cDNA or gDNA.

In the authors' methods: Amplification with reference gene primers provided the estimates of nucleated cell counts. Sequenced by immunoSEQ multiplex PCR; TCRdb stores in-frame clones only, minus some. V and J calls and clone size come straight from that table; D and trimming were deduced from the DNA. The sample contains around 88,000 clones, roughly 80% of which appear only once. The sequenced sample consisted of peripheral blood. The source of this sequence is a man aged 55 to 70 with acute or convalescent COVID-19.

Here the CDR3 DNA reads TGTGCCAGCAGCCCACCCGACAGGGTGAAGACTGAAGCTTTCTTT. Translation gives CASSPPDRVKTEAFF. This chain uses TRBV7-9 with TRBJ1-1, with 7 bases matching TRBD1. This CDR3 is 15 amino acids long. The germline V gene has CDR1 SEHNR and CDR2 FQNEAQ (reference sequence).